A selection of T cell receptor beta chains follows, all from one sample in a study of T-cell memory formation after mild COVID-19. In TCRdb, the 5' RACE reads were re-called with MiXCR into one record per CDR3 protein. The profile shows 80,000 to 130,000 distinct CDR3 sequences, around 10% of them singletons. Material for sequencing was PBMCs or a T cell subset sorted from them (not recorded which). The receptors were gathered from a man aged 18 to 30 who had mild COVID-19 (a few samples of this study predate the infection). Cell type and time point are not known. Both conserved end residues are part of each CDR3.

CDR3 protein: CASSRLNTEAFF
J gene: TRBJ1-1
V gene: TRBV19
CDR3 length: 12

CDR3 protein: CASTVGHLNTEAFF
J gene: TRBJ1-1
V gene: TRBV6-2/TRBV6-3
CDR3 length: 14

CDR3 protein: CASSVGTSNYGYTF
J gene: TRBJ1-2
V gene: TRBV9
CDR3 length: 14

CDR3 protein: CASSETSRGTDTQYF
J gene: TRBJ2-3
V gene: TRBV6-1
CDR3 length: 15

CDR3 protein: CASSLGAGSQETQYF
J gene: TRBJ2-5
V gene: TRBV7-3
CDR3 length: 15

CDR3 protein: CASSFLAGGDETQYF
J gene: TRBJ2-5
V gene: TRBV27
CDR3 length: 15

CDR3 protein: CASSLGQGAKNIQYF
J gene: TRBJ2-4
V gene: TRBV11-2
CDR3 length: 15

CDR3 protein: CASSTRQGLYGYTF
J gene: TRBJ1-2
V gene: TRBV19
CDR3 length: 14

CDR3 protein: CASSYQSNYGYTF
J gene: TRBJ1-2
V gene: TRBV7-9
CDR3 length: 13

CDR3 protein: CASSYGSGDSYEQYF
J gene: TRBJ2-7
V gene: TRBV6-5
CDR3 length: 15

CDR3 protein: CASSPDRAEQYF
J gene: TRBJ2-7
V gene: TRBV5-1
CDR3 length: 12

CDR3 protein: CASSSPRVSYNEQFF
J gene: TRBJ2-1
V gene: TRBV7-2
CDR3 length: 15

CDR3 protein: CASIPVVAGVYNEQFF
J gene: TRBJ2-1
V gene: TRBV7-9
CDR3 length: 16

CDR3 protein: CSGVFGVYEQYF
J gene: TRBJ2-7
V gene: TRBV29-1
CDR3 length: 12

CDR3 protein: CASSSPVGAADTQYF
J gene: TRBJ2-3
V gene: TRBV7-6
CDR3 length: 15

CDR3 protein: CASSQDLDPETGAIYSNQPQHF
J gene: TRBJ1-5
V gene: TRBV4-3
CDR3 length: 22

CDR3 protein: CASSLETSGGPGHTQYF
J gene: TRBJ2-3
V gene: TRBV5-1
CDR3 length: 17

CDR3 protein: CASIELAGGRYEQFF
J gene: TRBJ2-1
V gene: TRBV7-6
CDR3 length: 15

CDR3 protein: CASSPQGSESDEQFF
J gene: TRBJ2-1
V gene: TRBV6-4
CDR3 length: 15

CDR3 protein: CASSYSRGGGNEQFF
J gene: TRBJ2-1
V gene: TRBV6-5
CDR3 length: 15

CDR3 protein: CASSFRSEEQFF
J gene: TRBJ2-1
V gene: TRBV12-3/TRBV12-4
CDR3 length: 12

CDR3 protein: CASSGAVVGANVLTF
J gene: TRBJ2-6
V gene: TRBV9
CDR3 length: 15

CDR3 protein: CSVEGPTGGDEQFF
J gene: TRBJ2-1
V gene: TRBV29-1
CDR3 length: 14

CDR3 protein: CASSRTGTMDTQYF
J gene: TRBJ2-3
V gene: TRBV6-5
CDR3 length: 14

CDR3 protein: CASSLGQAEMSYGYTF
J gene: TRBJ1-2
V gene: TRBV7-9
CDR3 length: 16

CDR3 protein: CASSLDVSTDTQYF
J gene: TRBJ2-3
V gene: TRBV4-3
CDR3 length: 14

CDR3 protein: CASSFGLAGGNEQFF
J gene: TRBJ2-1
V gene: TRBV7-2
CDR3 length: 15

CDR3 protein: CASTLGVNTEAFF
J gene: TRBJ1-1
V gene: TRBV12-3/TRBV12-4
CDR3 length: 13

CDR3 protein: CASSQAGTSANYGYTF
J gene: TRBJ1-2
V gene: TRBV4-2
CDR3 length: 16

CDR3 protein: CASSLEGRGPLVDTQYF
J gene: TRBJ2-3
V gene: TRBV12-3/TRBV12-4
CDR3 length: 17